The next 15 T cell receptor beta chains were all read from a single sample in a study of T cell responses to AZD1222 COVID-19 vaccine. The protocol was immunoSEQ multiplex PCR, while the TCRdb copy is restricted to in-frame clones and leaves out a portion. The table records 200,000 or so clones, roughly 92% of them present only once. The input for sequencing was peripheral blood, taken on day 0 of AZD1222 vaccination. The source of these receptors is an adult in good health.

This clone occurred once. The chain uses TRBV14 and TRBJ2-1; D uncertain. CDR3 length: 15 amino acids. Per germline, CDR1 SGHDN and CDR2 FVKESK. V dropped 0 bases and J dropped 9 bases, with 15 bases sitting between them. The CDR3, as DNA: TGTGCCAGCAGCCAAGATCTTCGGCTATGGAGTGAGCAGTTCTTC. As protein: CASSQDLRLWSEQFF.

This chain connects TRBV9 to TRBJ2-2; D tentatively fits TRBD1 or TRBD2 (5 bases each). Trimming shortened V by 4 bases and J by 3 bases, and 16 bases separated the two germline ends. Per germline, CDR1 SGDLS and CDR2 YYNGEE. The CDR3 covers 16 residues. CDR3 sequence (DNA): TGTGCCAGCAGCTTAAGATGGTGGGACGACACCGGGGAGCTGTTTTTT. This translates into CASSLRWWDDTGELFF.

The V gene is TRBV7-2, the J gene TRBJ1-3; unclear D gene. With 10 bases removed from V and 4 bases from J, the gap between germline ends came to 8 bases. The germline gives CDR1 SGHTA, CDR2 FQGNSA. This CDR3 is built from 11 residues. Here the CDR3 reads CAISKGNTIYF. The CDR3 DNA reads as TGTGCCATTTCGAAGGGAAACACCATATATTTT.

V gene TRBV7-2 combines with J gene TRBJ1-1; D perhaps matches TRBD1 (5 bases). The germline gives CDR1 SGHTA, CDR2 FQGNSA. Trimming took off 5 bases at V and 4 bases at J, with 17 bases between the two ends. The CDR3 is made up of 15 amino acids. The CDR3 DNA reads TGTGCCAGCAGCCGCATAGGAGGGGCCCCCACTGAAGCTTTCTTT. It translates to CASSRIGGAPTEAFF.

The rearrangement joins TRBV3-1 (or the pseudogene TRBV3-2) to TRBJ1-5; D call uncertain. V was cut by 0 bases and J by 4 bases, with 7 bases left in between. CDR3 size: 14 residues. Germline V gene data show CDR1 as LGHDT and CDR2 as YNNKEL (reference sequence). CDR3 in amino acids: CASSQDGRNQPQHF. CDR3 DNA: TGTGCCAGCAGCCAAGATGGGAGGAATCAGCCCCAGCATTTT.

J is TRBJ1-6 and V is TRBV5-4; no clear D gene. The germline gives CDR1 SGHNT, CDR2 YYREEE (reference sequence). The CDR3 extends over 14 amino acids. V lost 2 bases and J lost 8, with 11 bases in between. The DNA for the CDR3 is TGTGCCAGCAGCTTTGAGGAAAGGGATTCACCCCTCCACTTT. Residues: CASSFEERDSPLHF.

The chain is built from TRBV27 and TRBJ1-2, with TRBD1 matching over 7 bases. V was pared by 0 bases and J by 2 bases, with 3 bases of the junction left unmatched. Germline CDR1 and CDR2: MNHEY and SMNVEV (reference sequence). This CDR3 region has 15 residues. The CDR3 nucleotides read TGTGCCAGCAGTTTATCACCCAGGGGGAACTATGGCTACACCTTC. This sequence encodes CASSLSPRGNYGYTF.

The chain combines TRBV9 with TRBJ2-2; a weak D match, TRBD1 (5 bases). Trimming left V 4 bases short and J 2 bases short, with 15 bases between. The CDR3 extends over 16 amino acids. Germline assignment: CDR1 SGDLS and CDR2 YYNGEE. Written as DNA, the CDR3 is TGTGCCAGCAGCCCTTGGGAAGGGGCCAACACCGGGGAGCTGTTTTTT. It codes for CASSPWEGANTGELFF.

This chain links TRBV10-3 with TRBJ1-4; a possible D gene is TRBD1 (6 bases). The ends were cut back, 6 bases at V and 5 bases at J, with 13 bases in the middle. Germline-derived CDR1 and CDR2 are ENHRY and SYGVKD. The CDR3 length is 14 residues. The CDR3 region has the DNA TGTGCCATCAGGTCGGACAGTTCCAATGAAAAACTGTTTTTT. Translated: CAIRSDSSNEKLFF.

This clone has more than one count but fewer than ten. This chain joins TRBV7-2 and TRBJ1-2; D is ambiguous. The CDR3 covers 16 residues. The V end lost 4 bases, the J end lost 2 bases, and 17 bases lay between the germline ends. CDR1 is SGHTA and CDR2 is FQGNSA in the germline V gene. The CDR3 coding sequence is TGTGCCAGCAGCTCAGACGTGGGGAATTCAAACTATGGCTACACCTTC. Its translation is CASSSDVGNSNYGYTF.

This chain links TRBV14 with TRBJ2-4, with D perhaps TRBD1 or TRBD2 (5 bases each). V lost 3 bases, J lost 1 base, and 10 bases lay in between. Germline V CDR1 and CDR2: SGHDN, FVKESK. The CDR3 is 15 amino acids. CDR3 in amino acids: CASSHPGAAKNIQYF. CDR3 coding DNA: TGTGCCAGCAGCCATCCCGGGGCGGCCAAAAACATTCAGTACTTC.

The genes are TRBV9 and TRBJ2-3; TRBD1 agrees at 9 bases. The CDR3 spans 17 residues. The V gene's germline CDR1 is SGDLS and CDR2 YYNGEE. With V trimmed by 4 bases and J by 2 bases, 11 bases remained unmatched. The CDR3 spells CASSLVGTGGVTDTQYF. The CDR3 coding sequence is TGTGCCAGCAGCCTCGTAGGTACAGGGGGCGTCACAGATACGCAGTATTTT.

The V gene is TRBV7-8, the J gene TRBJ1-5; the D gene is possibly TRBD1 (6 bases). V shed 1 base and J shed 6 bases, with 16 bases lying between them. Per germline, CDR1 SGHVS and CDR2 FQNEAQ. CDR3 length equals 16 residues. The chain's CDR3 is CASSLGTGNVRQPQHF. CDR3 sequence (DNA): TGTGCCAGCAGCTTAGGCACAGGGAATGTTCGTCAGCCCCAGCATTTT.

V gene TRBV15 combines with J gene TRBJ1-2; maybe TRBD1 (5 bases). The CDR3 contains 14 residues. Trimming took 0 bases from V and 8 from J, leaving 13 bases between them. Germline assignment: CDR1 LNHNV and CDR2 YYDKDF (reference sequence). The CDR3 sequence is CATSRDGREPGYTF. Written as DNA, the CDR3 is TGTGCCACCAGCAGAGATGGCAGGGAACCAGGCTACACCTTC.

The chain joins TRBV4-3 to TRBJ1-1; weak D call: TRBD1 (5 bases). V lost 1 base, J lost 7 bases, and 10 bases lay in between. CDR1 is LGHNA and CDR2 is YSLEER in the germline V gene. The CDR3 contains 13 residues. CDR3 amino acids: CASSQVGGSEAFF. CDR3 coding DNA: TGCGCCAGCAGCCAAGTGGGGGGAAGTGAAGCTTTCTTT.